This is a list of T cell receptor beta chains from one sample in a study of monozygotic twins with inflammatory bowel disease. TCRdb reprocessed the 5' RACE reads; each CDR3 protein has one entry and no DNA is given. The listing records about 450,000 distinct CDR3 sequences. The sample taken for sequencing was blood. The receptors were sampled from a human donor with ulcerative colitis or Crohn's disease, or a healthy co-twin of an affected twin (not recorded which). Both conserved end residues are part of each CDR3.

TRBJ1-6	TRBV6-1	CASTISLSSYNSPLHF
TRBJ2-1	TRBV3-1	CASSQGTSVTNEQFF
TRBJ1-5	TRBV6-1	CASTLRGQGNQPQHF
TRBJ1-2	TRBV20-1	CSARDLKGEGYTF
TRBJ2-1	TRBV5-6	CASSWALGEGYNEQFF
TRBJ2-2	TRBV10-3	CAISESTGGPAGELFF
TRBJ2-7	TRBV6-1	CASSISPGTSVFEQYF
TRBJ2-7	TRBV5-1	CASSLAAGSSYEQYF
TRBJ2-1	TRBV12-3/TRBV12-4	CASSYAGGDEQFF
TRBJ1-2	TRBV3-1	CASSQGARGSIYGYTF
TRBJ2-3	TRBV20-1	CSANGQGASTDTQYF
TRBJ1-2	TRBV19	CASSAGRTLSYGYTF
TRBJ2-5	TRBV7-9	CASRLKETQYF